A single T cell receptor (beta chain) is shown here with its context. Its antigen is not known. This specimen belongs to a study of T-cell memory formation after mild COVID-19. Broader study findings: A second wave expanding day 15 to 37 was CD4+-biased; contracting clones were balanced. Certain responding clones were present in pre-infection memory, suggesting participation of cross-reactive memory.

V was clipped by 0 bases and J by 10 bases, with 8 bases between them. The CDR3 has 12 amino acids. In germline, CDR1 is SGHRS, CDR2 YFSETQ. After 5'RACE with constant-segment primers, TCR alpha and TCR beta cDNA libraries carrying sample barcodes and UMIs were obtained. TCRdb re-called the 5' RACE reads through MiXCR, storing one row per CDR3 protein. The table has approximately 60,000 distinct CDR3 sequences, around 10% seen once. The rearrangement joins TRBV5-1 to TRBJ2-1; D not certain. The TCR sequence derives from a young man who had mild COVID-19 (a few samples of this study predate the infection). Cell type and time point are not known. What was sequenced was PBMCs or a T cell subset sorted from them (not recorded which). The CDR3 DNA is TGCGCCAGCAGCTTGGCGGGTCCGGAGCAGTTCTTC. Its protein is CASSLAGPEQFF. The whole variable domain, filled in from reference TRBV5-1 and TRBJ2-1, reads KAGVTQTPRYLIKTRGQQVTLSCSPISGHRSVSWYQQTPGQGLQFLFEYFSETQRNKGNFPGRFSGRQFSNSRSEMNVSTLELGDSALYLCASSLAGPEQFFGPGTRLTVL.